This record concerns one TCR beta chain sequence. Its antigen remains unidentified. One base away there is no much larger clone; base qualities are not given. TCRbeta CDR3 regions were sequenced with the immunoSEQ Assay. After extraction, genomic DNA underwent amplification by bias-controlled multiplex PCR, followed by high-throughput sequencing. Regarding the original processing steps: To quantify the absolute abundance of every unique TCRbeta CDR3 region, sequences were collapsed and filtered. T cell fraction was estimated by normalizing TCRbeta template counts to usable DNA, which was measured by amplifying reference genes present in all nucleated cells. Repertoire TCRs were annotated as SARS-CoV-2-specific by exact matching of V gene, CDR3 amino acid sequence and J gene to a known reactive TCR set. MIRA supplied the reference SARS-CoV-2 TCR set, which was filtered for enrichment in COVID-19-positive ImmuneCODE repertoires so that public or cross-reactive TCRs were removed. Using the MIRA antigens, annotated TCRs were further analysed by specific ORF or by position within an ORF. Breadth was defined as the number of annotated unique rearrangements divided by the total number of unique productive rearrangements, and depth was defined as the summed frequency of the annotated unique rearrangements. TCR breadth was compared between groups using two-sided Wilcoxon rank-sum tests. Here the immuneACCESS table is served through TCRdb, limited to in-frame sequences with V and J called. Missing clones are a known gap in these copies; in checked studies unresolved V genes cover under half, and the rest lacks a known reason. The V and J calls and clone size come from that table; D and trimming were worked out from the DNA. The sample table contains 440,000 or so clones; only one count was recorded for around 91% of them. The top ten hold 4.3% of the sample.

The treatment or condition label, as the study defines it: roughly 19 received Ad26.COV2.S at low or high dose, single or two shots; about 5 received placebo; per-sample allocation not given. For vaccine and placebo recipients, the sequenced repertoires came from samples collected on day 63 after the first injection. In Cohort 1b, some 25 adults aged 18-55 years were enrolled at a single site in Boston, USA, between 29 July and 7 August 2020. Ad26.COV2.S was a replication-incompetent adenovirus type 26 vector expressing a prefusion-stabilized SARS-CoV-2 spike protein from the original Wuhan strain. This entry comes from a study of Ad26.COV2.S vaccination and SARS-CoV-2 variants (dated by TCRdb to the early 2020s). Looking at the study overall: Vaccine-arm donors came from COV1001, a multicentre, randomized, double-blind, placebo-controlled phase I-IIa trial of Ad26.COV2.S in healthy adults. Ad26.COV2.S was administered intramuscularly at 5 x 10^10 or 1 x 10^11 viral particles, either as a single shot or as two shots given 56 days apart. TCRbeta repertoire sequencing served as the tool for gauging how specific and how broad the SARS-CoV-2-reactive T cell receptors were following Ad26.COV2.S vaccination. A total of roughly 30 samples were included in the TCR-sequenced set, comprising 19 Ad26.COV2.S vaccine recipients, 5 placebo recipients and 8 SARS-CoV-2 convalescent individuals. Participants in the trial were split at random into five groups of five each, receiving low-dose or high-dose Ad26.COV2.S once or twice, or else placebo on both occasions. Throughout the experiments and outcome assessment, investigators stayed blinded to trial group allocation. What the work shows at the level of the full study, not this receptor alone: It was noted by the authors that total T cell responses may have been underestimated by the TCR breadth and depth analyses. Comparing responses between vaccine doses or regimens was not something the study was powered to do. Vaccine and placebo recipients had similar non-spike TCR breadth, a finding consistent with the vaccine containing only spike. Substantial breadth of spike-specific CD8+ and CD4+ T cell responses was reported after vaccination. Compared with placebo recipients, Ad26.COV2.S recipients showed higher spike-specific TCR breadth (P = 0.0014).

This TCR came from a person between 18 and 60 years old who received the Ad26.COV2.S COVID-19 vaccine or a placebo. Sequenced material: peripheral blood, taken in a trial of Ad26.COV2.S vaccine versus placebo.

The CDR3: CASSPPGPSTDTQYF. At the DNA level, the sequence is TGTGCCAGCAGCCCTCCGGGACCGAGCACAGATACGCAGTATTTT. The rearranged segments are TRBV5-4 and TRBJ2-3; the D gene is perhaps TRBD1 or TRBD2, each of them matching over 5 bases. The V and J ends are trimmed by 4 bases and 0 bases, leaving 12 bases between them. The germline V gene encodes CDR1 SGHNT and CDR2 YYREEE (reference sequence). The CDR3 contains 15 residues, cysteine and phenylalanine counted. CDR3 DNA is the only sequence kept; it has 45 bases, read in frame from the first base.